Following are 19 T cell receptor beta chains from one sample sequenced in a study of T cells in Graves' hyperthyroidism and ophthalmopathy. Amplification targeted TCR beta CDR3 regions from RNA transcripts. First-round RT-PCR of the TCR CDR3 relied on the HTBI primer set. One entry per CDR3 protein results from TCRdb running MiXCR on the multiplex PCR reads. The sample consists of 100,000 to 130,000 distinct CDR3 sequences, roughly 15% of them appearing once. The sequenced sample was blood. These receptors all come from a woman aged 45 to 65 with Graves' hyperthyroidism.

The sample holds many counts of this clonotype. The chain combines TRBV7-3 with TRBJ2-7; D remains ambiguous. The CDR3 consists of 15 residues. Trimming removed 2 bases from V and 0 bases from J, with 11 bases in between. Germline CDR1 is SGHTA and CDR2 is FQGTGA. CDR3 coding DNA: TGTGCCAGCAGCTTATTACGAGGAAGCTCCTACGAGCAGTACTTC. It codes for CASSLLRGSSYEQYF.

This clonotype was detected ten times or more. The V gene is TRBV14, the J gene TRBJ1-1, with 8 nucleotides matching TRBD1. The CDR3 consists of 12 residues. Germline lookup yields CDR1 SGHDN and CDR2 FVKESK. Trimming removed 4 bases from V and 7 bases from J; junction bases left unmatched: 2. The CDR3 spells CASSRDRGEAFF. Here the CDR3 DNA reads TGTGCCAGCAGCCGCGACAGGGGTGAAGCTTTCTTT. The full variable domain, in which reference TRBV14 and TRBJ1-1 provide the parts outside the CDR3, is EAGVTQFPSHSVIEKGQTVTLRCDPISGHDNLYWYRRVMGKEIKFLLHFVKESKQDESGMPNNRFLAERTGGTYSTLKVQPAELEDSGVYFCASSRDRGEAFFGQGTRLTVV.

At least ten counts were recorded for this clonotype. The chain recombines TRBV7-8 with TRBJ2-2; 8 nucleotides align to TRBD1. Germline V gene data show CDR1 as SGHVS and CDR2 as FQNEAQ. J was trimmed by 5 bases and V by 1 base; bases with no gene match: 6. The CDR3 is made up of 16 amino acids. DNA for the CDR3: TGTGCCAGCAGCTTAGGACAGGGGTCCCCGACCGGGGAGCTGTTTTTT. It is translated as CASSLGQGSPTGELFF.

This clonotype was picked up many times. The rearrangement joins TRBV7-9 to TRBJ2-7; TRBD1 agrees at 10 bases. The length of the CDR3 is 17 residues. Germline values: CDR1 SEHNR, CDR2 FQNEAQ (reference sequence). V lost 4 bases and J lost 4; bases outside the gene matches: 13. The CDR3 region has the DNA TGTGCCAGCAGCTCTAATCCGGGACAGGGGACAGGGTACGAGCAGTACTTC. Protein sequence: CASSSNPGQGTGYEQYF.

The chain links TRBV7-3 to TRBJ2-3; D call uncertain. CDR1 and CDR2 from the germline V gene are SGHTA and FQGTGA. The CDR3 totals 18 residues. V dropped 1 base and J dropped 1 base, with 18 bases sitting between them. The CDR3 sequence: CASSLIASRKSGTDTQYF. CDR3 sequence (DNA): TGTGCCAGCAGCTTAATAGCCTCTCGAAAGAGCGGCACAGATACGCAGTATTTT.

This clonotype was observed many times. The chain joins TRBV20-1 to TRBJ2-3, with 8 bases fitting TRBD2. From germline, CDR1 is DFQATT and CDR2 SNEGSKA (reference sequence). CDR3 length equals 15 residues. Trimming took 7 bases from V and 1 from J; bases not matched to a gene: 10. CDR3 residues: CSGGSGRLGTDTQYF. The CDR3 DNA is TGCAGTGGCGGAAGCGGGAGACTCGGCACAGATACGCAGTATTTT.

This clonotype was found many times. The V and J genes are TRBV7-2 and TRBJ2-2; 7 nucleotides line up with TRBD1. Germline CDR1 is SGHTA and CDR2 is FQGNSA. There are 15 residues in the CDR3. Trimming took 2 bases from V and 1 from J; bases not matched to a gene: 1. The chain's CDR3 is CASSLRQGNTGELFF. The DNA for the CDR3 is TGTGCCAGCAGCTTACGACAGGGGAACACCGGGGAGCTGTTTTTT.

Many counts were recorded for this clonotype. The genes are TRBV2 and TRBJ1-5; a weak D match, TRBD1 (6 bases). Germline lookup yields CDR1 SNHLY and CDR2 FYNNEI. The CDR3 covers 15 residues. V was shortened by 1 base and J by 2 bases, with 9 bases between the two germline ends. The CDR3 DNA reads TGTGCCAGCAGTGAAGGGGGGGCTGGCAATCAGCCCCAGCATTTT. It encodes CASSEGGAGNQPQHF.

DNA of the CDR3: TGCAGTGCTAGTTCAGGGCGTCGCGATGAGCAGTTCTTC. Translating it yields CSASSGRRDEQFF. The V gene is TRBV20-1, the J gene TRBJ2-1, with D perhaps matching TRBD1 (5 bases). Trimming cost V 3 bases and J 8 bases, with 14 bases left between them. Looked up from germline, CDR1 is DFQATT and CDR2 is SNEGSKA (reference sequence). This CDR3 is built from 13 residues.

This clonotype has just a few counts. The chain employs TRBV28 and TRBJ2-2; D tentatively reads TRBD1 or TRBD2 (6 bases each). Germline CDR1 and CDR2: MDHEN and SYDVKM. The CDR3 spans 12 residues. Trimming stripped 11 bases from V and 1 base from J, with 8 bases between. The CDR3 DNA reads as TGTGCCGGAGGGGGGAACACCGGGGAGCTGTTTTTT. This sequence encodes CAGGGNTGELFF.

This clonotype was recorded many times. J is TRBJ1-1 and V is TRBV20-1, with 7 bases that match TRBD1. Trimming took 3 bases from V and 10 from J; bases not matched to a gene: 17. The germline gives CDR1 DFQATT, CDR2 SNEGSKA (reference sequence). This CDR3 has 15 amino acids. CDR3 sequence (DNA): TGCAGTGCTAGCGATCCACAGGGGACTGGTCATGGAGCTTTCTTT. Translated, it gives CSASDPQGTGHGAFF.

This clonotype was seen ten or more times. The V call is TRBV18, the J call TRBJ2-4; D not resolved. Germline assignment: CDR1 KGHSH and CDR2 LQKENI. V gave up 2 bases and J gave up 1 base, with 12 bases separating them. This CDR3 has 16 residues. CDR3 sequence: CASSPNDGRAKNIQYF. In nucleotides, the CDR3 is TGTGCCAGCTCACCAAATGACGGCAGGGCCAAAAACATTCAGTACTTC.

This clonotype was picked up many times. The J gene is TRBJ2-6, the V gene TRBV5-6; D unclear. The CDR3 is 15 amino acids. Trimming took off 2 bases at V and 4 bases at J, with 10 bases between the two ends. CDR1 is SGHDT and CDR2 is YYEEEE in the germline V gene. The CDR3 region has the DNA TGTGCCAGCAGCTTCGGGTCAGGCGGGGCCAACGTCCTGACTTTC. Protein sequence: CASSFGSGGANVLTF. Supplemented by reference TRBV5-6 and TRBJ2-6, the full variable domain reads DAGVTQSPTHLIKTRGQQVTLRCSPKSGHDTVSWYQQALGQGPQFIFQYYEEEERQRGNFPDRFSGHQFPNYSSELNVNALLLGDSALYLCASSFGSGGANVLTFGAGSRLTVL.

The table lists this clonotype with a few counts. V usage is TRBV6-1 and J usage is TRBJ2-5; 8 bases fit TRBD1. The CDR3 length is 12 residues. Per germline, CDR1 MNHNS and CDR2 SASEGT. V lost 5 bases to trimming and J lost 4 bases; unmatched junction nucleotides: 0. The CDR3 loop is CASSQGAETQYF. CDR3 nucleotides: TGTGCCAGCAGTCAGGGGGCAGAGACCCAGTACTTC.

The chain has TRBV5-1 and TRBJ1-2; 10 bases map to TRBD1. The V and J ends lost 0 bases and 8 bases, in that order; junction bases with no gene match: 4. This CDR3 is 14 amino acids long. The germline gives CDR1 SGHRS, CDR2 YFSETQ. CDR3 nucleotides: TGCGCCAGCAGCTTGGCCGGGACAGGGGCCGGCTACACCTTC. Residues: CASSLAGTGAGYTF.

This clonotype was seen at least ten times. The chain uses TRBV4-2 and TRBJ2-2, with D possibly TRBD1 on 6 matching bases. CDR3 length: 16 residues. Trimming left V 0 bases short and J 0 bases short, with 8 bases between. Germline V gene lookup returns CDR1 LGHNA and CDR2 YNFKEQ. Here the CDR3 DNA reads TGTGCCAGCAGCCAAGAGACAGGACCGAACACCGGGGAGCTGTTTTTT. Residues: CASSQETGPNTGELFF.

This clonotype was detected many times. The chain employs TRBV3-1 and TRBJ2-3, with D maybe TRBD2 (6 bases). The CDR3 covers 14 residues. Trimming stripped 4 bases from V and 4 bases from J, with 12 bases between. CDR1 is LGHDT, CDR2 YNNKEL, per germline (reference sequence). The CDR3 reads CASSRGGWADTQYF. The CDR3 DNA reads TGTGCCAGCAGCCGCGGAGGGTGGGCAGATACGCAGTATTTT.

The V and J genes are TRBV7-2 and TRBJ2-7; unclear D gene. Germline loops: CDR1 SGHTA, CDR2 FQGNSA. The CDR3 sequence is 14 residues long. Trimming took 7 bases from V and 2 from J, leaving 15 bases between them. The chain's CDR3 is CASTHTAGPYEQYV. CDR3 nucleotide sequence: TGTGCCAGCACCCATACGGCCGGTCCCTACGAGCAGTACGTC.

This clonotype was counted many times. The chain couples TRBV7-2 to TRBJ1-2; no firm D call. Germline CDR1 reads SGHTA; CDR2 reads FQGNSA. Deletions cut 4 bases from V and 11 bases from J, with 20 bases between. This CDR3 spans 14 amino acids. For the CDR3, the DNA is TGTGCCAGCAGCTCGACGGTCGGGGTGGTAGGGTACACCTTC. Translated, it gives CASSSTVGVVGYTF.